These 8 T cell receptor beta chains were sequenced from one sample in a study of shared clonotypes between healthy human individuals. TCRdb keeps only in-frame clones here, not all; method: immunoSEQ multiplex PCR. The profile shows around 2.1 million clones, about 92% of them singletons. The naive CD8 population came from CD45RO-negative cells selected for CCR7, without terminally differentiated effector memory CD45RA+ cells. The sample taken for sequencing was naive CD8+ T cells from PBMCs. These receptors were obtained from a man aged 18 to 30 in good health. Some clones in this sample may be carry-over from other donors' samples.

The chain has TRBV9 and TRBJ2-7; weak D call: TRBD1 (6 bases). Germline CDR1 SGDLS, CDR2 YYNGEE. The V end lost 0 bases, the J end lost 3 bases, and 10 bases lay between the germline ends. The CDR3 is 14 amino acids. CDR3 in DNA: TGTGCCAGCAGCGTAGACCAGGGGATCTACGAGCAGTACTTC. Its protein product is CASSVDQGIYEQYF.

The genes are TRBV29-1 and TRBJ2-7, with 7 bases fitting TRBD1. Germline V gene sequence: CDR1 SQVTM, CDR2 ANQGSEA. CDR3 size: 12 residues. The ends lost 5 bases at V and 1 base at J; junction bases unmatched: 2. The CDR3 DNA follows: TGCAGCGTTATGACAGGGTCCTACGAGCAGTACTTC. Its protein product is CSVMTGSYEQYF.

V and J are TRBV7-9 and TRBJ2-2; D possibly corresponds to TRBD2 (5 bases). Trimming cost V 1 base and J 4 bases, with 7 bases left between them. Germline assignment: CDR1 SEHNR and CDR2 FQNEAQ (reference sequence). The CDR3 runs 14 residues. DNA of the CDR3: TGTGCCAGCAGCTTAGGACTATTCACCGGGGAGCTGTTTTTT. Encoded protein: CASSLGLFTGELFF.

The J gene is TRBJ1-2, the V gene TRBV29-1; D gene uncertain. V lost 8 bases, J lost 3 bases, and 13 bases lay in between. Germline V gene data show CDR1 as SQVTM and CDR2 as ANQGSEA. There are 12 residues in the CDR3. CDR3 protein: CSPGRLDYGYTF. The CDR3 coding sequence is TGCAGCCCTGGACGGCTTGACTATGGCTACACCTTC.

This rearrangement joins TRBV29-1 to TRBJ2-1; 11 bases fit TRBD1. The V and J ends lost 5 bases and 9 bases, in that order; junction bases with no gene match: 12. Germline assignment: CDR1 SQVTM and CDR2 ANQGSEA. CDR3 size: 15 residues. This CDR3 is CSVSRTGTGGSEQFF. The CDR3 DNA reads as TGCAGCGTTTCCCGGACGGGGACAGGGGGAAGTGAGCAGTTCTTC.

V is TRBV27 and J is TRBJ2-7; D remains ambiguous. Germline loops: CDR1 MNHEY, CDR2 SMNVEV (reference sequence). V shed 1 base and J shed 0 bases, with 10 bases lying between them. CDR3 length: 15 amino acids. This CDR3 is CASSLYLSRSYEQYF. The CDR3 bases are TGTGCCAGCAGTTTATACCTTTCACGCTCCTACGAGCAGTACTTC.

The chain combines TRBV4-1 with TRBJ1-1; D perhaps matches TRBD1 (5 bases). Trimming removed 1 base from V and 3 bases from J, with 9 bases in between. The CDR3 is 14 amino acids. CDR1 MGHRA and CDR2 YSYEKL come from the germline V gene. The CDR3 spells CASSQARGDTEAFF. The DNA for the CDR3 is TGCGCCAGCAGCCAAGCCCGGGGGGACACTGAAGCTTTCTTT.

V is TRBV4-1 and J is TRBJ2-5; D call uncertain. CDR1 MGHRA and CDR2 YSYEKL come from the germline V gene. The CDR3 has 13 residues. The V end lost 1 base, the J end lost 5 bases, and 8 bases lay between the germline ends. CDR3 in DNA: TGCGCCAGCAGCCAAGTCTGGCGGGAGACCCAGTACTTC. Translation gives CASSQVWRETQYF.